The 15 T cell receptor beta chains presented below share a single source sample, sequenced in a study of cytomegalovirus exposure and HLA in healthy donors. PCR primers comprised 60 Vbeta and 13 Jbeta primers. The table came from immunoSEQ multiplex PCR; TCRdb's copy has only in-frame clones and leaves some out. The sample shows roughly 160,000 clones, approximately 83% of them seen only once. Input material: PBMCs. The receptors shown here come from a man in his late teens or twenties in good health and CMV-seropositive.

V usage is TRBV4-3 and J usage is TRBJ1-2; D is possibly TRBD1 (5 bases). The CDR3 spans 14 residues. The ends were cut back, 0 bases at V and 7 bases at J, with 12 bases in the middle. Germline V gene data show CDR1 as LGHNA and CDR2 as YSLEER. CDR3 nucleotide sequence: TGCGCCAGCAGCCAAGATTACAGGAAAGGTGGCTACACCTTC. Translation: CASSQDYRKGGYTF.

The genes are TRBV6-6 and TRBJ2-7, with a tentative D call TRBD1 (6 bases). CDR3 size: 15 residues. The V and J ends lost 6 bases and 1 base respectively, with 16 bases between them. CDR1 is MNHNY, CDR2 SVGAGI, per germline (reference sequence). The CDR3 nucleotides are TGTGCCAGCAGCGTCGGGACACCAGGGTCCTACGAGCAGTACTTC. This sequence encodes CASSVGTPGSYEQYF.

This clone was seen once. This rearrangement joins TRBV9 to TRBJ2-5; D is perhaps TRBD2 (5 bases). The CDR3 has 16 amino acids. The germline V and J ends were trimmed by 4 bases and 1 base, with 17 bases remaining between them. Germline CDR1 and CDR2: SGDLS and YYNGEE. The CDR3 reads CASSPRDRSSQETQYF. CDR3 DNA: TGTGCCAGCAGCCCACGGGATCGGTCCAGCCAAGAGACCCAGTACTTC.

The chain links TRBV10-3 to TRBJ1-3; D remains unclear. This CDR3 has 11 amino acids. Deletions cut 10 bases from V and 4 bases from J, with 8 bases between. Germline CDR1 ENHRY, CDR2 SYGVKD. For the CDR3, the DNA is TGTGCCACCCGGGAAGGAAACACCATATATTTT. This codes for CATREGNTIYF.

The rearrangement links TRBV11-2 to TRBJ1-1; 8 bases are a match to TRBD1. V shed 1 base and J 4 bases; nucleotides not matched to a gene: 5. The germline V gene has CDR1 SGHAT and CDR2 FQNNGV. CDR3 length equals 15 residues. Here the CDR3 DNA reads TGTGCCAGCAGCTTAGGGACAGGGTTTGCCACTGAAGCTTTCTTT. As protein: CASSLGTGFATEAFF.

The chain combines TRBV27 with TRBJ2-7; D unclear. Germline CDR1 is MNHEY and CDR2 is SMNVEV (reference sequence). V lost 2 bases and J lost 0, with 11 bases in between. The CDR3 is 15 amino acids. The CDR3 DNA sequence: TGTGCCAGCAGTTTAGGCGGCCGCAGCTCCTACGAGCAGTACTTC. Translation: CASSLGGRSSYEQYF.

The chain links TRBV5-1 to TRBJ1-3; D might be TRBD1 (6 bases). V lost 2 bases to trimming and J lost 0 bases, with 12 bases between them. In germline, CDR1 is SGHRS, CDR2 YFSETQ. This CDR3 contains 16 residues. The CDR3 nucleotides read TGCGCCAGCAGCTTAAATACAGGGCTCTCTGGAAACACCATATATTTT. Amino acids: CASSLNTGLSGNTIYF.

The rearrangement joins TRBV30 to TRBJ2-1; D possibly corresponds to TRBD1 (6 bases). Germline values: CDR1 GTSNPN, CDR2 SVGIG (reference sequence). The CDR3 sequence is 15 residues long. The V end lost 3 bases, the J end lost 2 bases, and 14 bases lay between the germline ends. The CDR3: CAWSKLTGAYNEQFF. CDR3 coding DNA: TGTGCCTGGAGCAAATTGACAGGTGCCTACAATGAGCAGTTCTTC.

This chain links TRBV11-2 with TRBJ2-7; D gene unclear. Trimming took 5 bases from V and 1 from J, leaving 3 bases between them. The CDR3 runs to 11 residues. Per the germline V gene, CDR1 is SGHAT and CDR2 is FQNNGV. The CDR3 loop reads CASSISYEQYF. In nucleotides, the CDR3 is TGTGCCAGCAGCATATCCTACGAGCAGTACTTC. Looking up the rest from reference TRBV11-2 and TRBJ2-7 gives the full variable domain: EAGVAQSPRYKIIEKRQSVAFWCNPISGHATLYWYQQILGQGPKLLIQFQNNGVVDDSQLPKDRFSAERLKGVDSTLKIQPAKLEDSAVYLCASSISYEQYFGPGTRLTVT.

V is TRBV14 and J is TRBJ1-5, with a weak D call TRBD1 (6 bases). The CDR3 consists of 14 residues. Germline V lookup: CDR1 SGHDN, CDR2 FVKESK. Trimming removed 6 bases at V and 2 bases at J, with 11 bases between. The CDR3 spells CASSQTGRNQPQHF. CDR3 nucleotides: TGTGCCAGCAGTCAAACAGGGCGCAATCAGCCCCAGCATTTT.

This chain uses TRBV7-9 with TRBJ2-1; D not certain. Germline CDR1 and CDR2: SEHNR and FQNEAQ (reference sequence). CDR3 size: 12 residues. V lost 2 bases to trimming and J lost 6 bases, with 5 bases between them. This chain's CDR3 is CASSLRFNEQFF. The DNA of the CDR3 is TGTGCCAGCAGCTTACGGTTCAATGAGCAGTTCTTC.

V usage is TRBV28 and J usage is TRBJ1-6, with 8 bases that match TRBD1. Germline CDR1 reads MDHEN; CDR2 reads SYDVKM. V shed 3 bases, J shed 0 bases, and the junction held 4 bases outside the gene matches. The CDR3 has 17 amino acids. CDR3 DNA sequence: TGTGCCAGCAGTTTCCAGGGGGCGAGCTCCTATAATTCACCCCTCCACTTT. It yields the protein CASSFQGASSYNSPLHF.

In DNA, the CDR3 is TGCAGCGTTGTGGGAAGGCAGGGGGCACGAGAGCAGTACTTC. This codes for CSVVGRQGAREQYF. The genes are TRBV29-1 and TRBJ2-7; 8 bases agree with TRBD1. After removal of 4 bases from V and 7 bases from J, the junction contained 12 bases not matched to a gene. This CDR3 has 14 residues. Germline V gene data show CDR1 as SQVTM and CDR2 as ANQGSEA.

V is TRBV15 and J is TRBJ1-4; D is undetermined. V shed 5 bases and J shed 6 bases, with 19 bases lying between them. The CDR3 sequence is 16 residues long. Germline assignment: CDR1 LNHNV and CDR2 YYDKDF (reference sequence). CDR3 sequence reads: CATSVRSKAQDEKLFF. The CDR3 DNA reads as TGTGCCACCAGCGTACGATCGAAAGCCCAGGATGAAAAACTGTTTTTT.

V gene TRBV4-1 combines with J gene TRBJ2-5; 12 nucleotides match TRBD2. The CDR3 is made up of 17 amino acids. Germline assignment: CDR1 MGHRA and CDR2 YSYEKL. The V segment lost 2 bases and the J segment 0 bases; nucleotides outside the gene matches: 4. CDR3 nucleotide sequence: TGCGCCAGCAGCCAACCCCGACTAGCGGGGGACCAAGAGACCCAGTACTTC. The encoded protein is CASSQPRLAGDQETQYF.